Below are 6 T cell receptor beta chains sequenced from a single sample in a study of shared clonotypes between healthy human individuals. TCRdb's copy holds only in-frame clones and misses some; the assay was immunoSEQ multiplex PCR. The sample shows approximately 2.1 million clones, roughly 93% of them seen only once. The specimen was naive CD4+ T cells from PBMCs. Subset of the sample: CD45RA+ positively selected. The receptors derive from a man aged 18 to 30 in good health. Some clones in this sample may be carry-over from other donors' samples.

This chain links TRBV6-5 with TRBJ2-1; 8 bases agree with TRBD2. The CDR3 sequence is 14 residues long. The V and J ends lost 7 bases and 2 bases, in that order; junction bases with no gene match: 4. Germline V CDR1 and CDR2: MNHEY, SVGAGI. This CDR3 reads CASTVAGPYNEQFF. The CDR3 region has the DNA TGTGCCAGCACCGTAGCGGGACCCTACAATGAGCAGTTCTTC.

The chain uses TRBV10-3 and TRBJ2-1; 11 nucleotides line up with TRBD2. V shed 0 bases, J shed 8 bases, and the junction held 12 bases outside the gene matches. This CDR3 has 18 residues. The germline CDR1 and CDR2 sequences are ENHRY and SYGVKD. CDR3 sequence reads: CAISESRSGRAELDEQFF. The CDR3 nucleotides are TGTGCCATCAGTGAGTCTCGTAGCGGGAGGGCGGAGTTGGATGAGCAGTTCTTC.

This clone has a single count. V and J are TRBV14 and TRBJ2-2, with TRBD2 matching 11 bases. The CDR3 has 17 amino acids. CDR1 SGHDN and CDR2 FVKESK come from the germline V gene. V lost 3 bases and J lost 6; bases outside the gene matches: 9. The CDR3 nucleotides read TGTGCCAGCAGCCAGCAAACTAGCGGGAGATTCTCCGGGGAGCTGTTTTTT. As protein: CASSQQTSGRFSGELFF. Looking up the rest from reference TRBV14 and TRBJ2-2 gives the full variable domain: EAGVTQFPSHSVIEKGQTVTLRCDPISGHDNLYWYRRVMGKEIKFLLHFVKESKQDESGMPNNRFLAERTGGTYSTLKVQPAELEDSGVYFCASSQQTSGRFSGELFFGEGSRLTVL.

The V gene is TRBV6-5, the J gene TRBJ1-5, with TRBD1 matching 7 bases. This CDR3 comprises 14 residues. The V and J ends lost 8 bases and 2 bases, in that order; junction bases with no gene match: 6. From germline, CDR1 is MNHEY and CDR2 SVGAGI. In DNA form, the CDR3 reads TGTGCCAGCCGTGGGCAGGGGGGCAATCAGCCCCAGCATTTT. This codes for CASRGQGGNQPQHF.

The chain links TRBV23-1 to TRBJ2-7; 7 bases are a match to TRBD2. TRBV23-1 is an open reading frame, and its role is uncertain. The CDR3 spans 13 residues. Unmatched junction bases numbered 4, after V lost 2 bases and J lost 6 bases. Written as DNA, the CDR3 is TGCGCCAGCAGTCAAGAGTCGGGAGGCGAGCAGTACTTC. This translates into CASSQESGGEQYF.

This clone was seen a single time. The CDR3 is CASSLLAGGSTSTDTQYF. CDR3 in DNA: TGCGCCAGCAGCCTCCTAGCGGGAGGTTCAACTAGCACAGATACGCAGTATTTT. The chain uses TRBV5-1 and TRBJ2-3; 11 bases fit TRBD2. Germline CDR1 and CDR2: SGHRS and YFSETQ. The CDR3 length is 18 residues. The V gene end was trimmed by 4 bases and the J gene end by 0 bases; junction bases not matched to a gene: 10.